This paragraph covers one T cell receptor beta chain sequence. Its specificity is unknown. These data belong to a study of T cell responses to AZD1222 COVID-19 vaccine. Study context: Both about-4-week and about-12-week second-dose recipients were combined. Study-level points and caveats: Reportedly, nearly half the spike-specific TCRs target unmutated variant regions. Most donors were white British, females outnumbered males, and clonal diversity was possibly underestimated.

The CDR3 extends over 14 amino acids. Germline CDR1 is SGHRS and CDR2 is YFSETQ. Between the trimmed V and J ends, which lost 4 bases and 1 base, there was a span of 12 bases. Produced via immunoSEQ multiplex PCR; TCRdb's table is partial and in-frame only. The sample has about 92,000 clones; 90% are singletons. V usage is TRBV5-1 and J usage is TRBJ2-7; D possibly uses TRBD1 or TRBD2 (5 bases each). Here the sequenced sample was peripheral blood, taken on day 0 of AZD1222 vaccination. The TCR was taken from an adult in good health. CDR3 residues: CASSRDGASYEQYF. The CDR3 DNA sequence: TGCGCCAGCAGCCGGGACGGGGCTTCCTACGAGCAGTACTTC.